This T cell receptor (beta chain) stems from a study of T-cell memory formation after mild COVID-19. Overall study: In these data, TCR clusters were largely donor specific.

CDR1 and CDR2 (germline): KGHDR, SFDVKD. Trimming stripped 0 bases from V and 7 bases from J, with 6 bases between. The CDR3 spans 13 residues. This clonotype was detected only a few times. TCRdb used MiXCR to reprocess the 5' RACE reads, holding one entry per CDR3 protein. The top ten hold over 20% of the sample, which has just under 350,000 distinct CDR3 sequences, approximately 13% seen once. The sample taken for sequencing was PBMCs or a T cell subset sorted from them (not recorded which). This TCR came from a man between 18 and 35 years old who had mild COVID-19 (a few samples of this study predate the infection). Cell type and time point are not known. The genes are TRBV24-1 and TRBJ1-5; tentatively, D is TRBD1 (5 bases). CDR3 DNA sequence: TGTGCCACCAGTGATTTGAGGGGACAGCCCCAGCATTTT. This sequence encodes CATSDLRGQPQHF.